This T cell receptor beta chain was recovered during a study of radiotherapy plus CTLA-4 blockade in lung cancer. Study-wide context: Of all patients, 15% to 20% responded objectively and roughly 31% showed disease control. Study-level points and caveats: Early blood T cell clone dynamics reportedly forecast response best, with interferon-beta. Tumor-derived TCR clones expanded in blood after radiotherapy plus ipilimumab.

Germline V gene lookup returns CDR1 MNHEY and CDR2 SMNVEV (reference sequence). V was clipped by 5 bases and J by 0 bases, with 11 bases between them. CDR3 length equals 15 residues. Chemo-refractory metastatic non-small-cell lung cancer patients underwent focal radiation alongside CTLA-4 blockade with ipilimumab. Of note for this clone: Its antigen remains unknown.

Repertoires were generated with immunoSEQ multiplex PCR, while TCRdb's copy carries only in-frame clones and drops some. The table shows about 45,000 clones, with approximately 76% occurring only once. The source material was peripheral blood, sampled from a patient treated with radiotherapy plus ipilimumab. The TCR sequence derives from a human donor with non-small cell lung cancer who had stable disease on radiotherapy plus ipilimumab. V is TRBV27 and J is TRBJ1-3; D remains ambiguous. CDR3 sequence reads: CASSPSGRSGNTIYF. The CDR3 DNA is TGTGCCAGCAGTCCCTCAGGACGCTCTGGAAACACCATATATTTT.